The T cell receptor beta chain under discussion was sequenced for a study of blood T cell repertoires in COVID-19 (dated by TCRdb to the early 2020s). Concerning the study at large: The collaborator samples originated in the United States, Italy and Spain and spanned the acute and convalescent phases of COVID-19. The prospective study material was composed of cDNA or gDNA derived from T cells, B-cell-depleted T cells, or PBMCs. Deeply sampled blood TCRbeta repertoires from subjects exposed to, actively infected with, or recovered from COVID-19 were included in the dataset. A freely available public database, intended as a resource for researchers studying the immune response to SARS-CoV-2, is where the repertoires were released. The samples were drawn from two sources: the first 160 participants of the ongoing ImmuneRACE study, and over 1,000 subjects contributed by 6 global collaborators. Nearly every sample came with metadata listing a de-identified subject ID, COVID-19 status, age in years and sex. Where available, HLA class I and class II types were taken from metadata supplied by the sample provider and were not determined by assay-based typing. Findings and caveats that apply to the study as a whole: How much clinical and demographic metadata was included differed by source and by participant, and the metadata was provided uncurated.

TCRbeta CDR3 regions were amplified from genomic DNA using the immunoSEQ Assay, a bias-controlled multiplex PCR. The original pipeline was this. Nucleated cell counts per sample were estimated from amplification of reference gene primers within the assay. To quantify the absolute abundance of each unique TCRbeta CDR3 rearrangement, sequence reads were collapsed and filtered. For each sample, productive Simpson clonality was calculated by taking the square root of Simpson's diversity index across productive rearrangements. As stored in TCRdb, this immuneACCESS dataset retains in-frame rearrangements with V and J assigned. A fraction of the clones does not appear; measured against another copy, unresolved V genes explain less than half of the discrepancy, and the remainder lacks a known reason. V and J calls and clone size are those listed in that table; D and trimming were worked out from the DNA. The sample profile shows tens of thousands of clones; about 81% of them were found once. The top ten constitute roughly 30% of the sample.

One collaborating source in Seattle enrolled patients while the patients were actively infected and followed the patients over time throughout the course of disease. Whole blood was collected in K2EDTA tubes by collaborating institutions according to the institutions' own protocols. For TCRbeta analysis, collaborator samples were shipped as frozen whole blood, as isolated PBMCs, or as DNA extracted from either sample type. The germline V gene encodes CDR1 MNHEY and CDR2 SVGEGT. Measured from the cysteine to the phenylalanine, the CDR3 is 14 residues long. This entry keeps only the CDR3 DNA: 42 bases, framed from base 1. The V and J ends are trimmed by 0 bases and 1 base, leaving 4 bases between them. Points on this clone: No antigen is known for it. No much larger clonotype is one base removed from it; base qualities were not supplied.

Source material: peripheral blood. The chain couples TRBV6-2 or TRBV6-3 to TRBJ1-5, with the D gene too uncertain to name. This clonotype was obtained from a man aged 60 to 69 with COVID-19, enrolled during active disease. The nucleotide sequence is TGTGCCAGCAGTTACTCACTAAGCAATCAGCCCCAGCATTTT. Its amino acids are CASSYSLSNQPQHF.